Below are 29 T cell receptor beta chains sequenced from a single sample in a study of Graves' ophthalmopathy and Graves' hyperthyroidism. Beta-chain TCR CDR3 regions were amplified from RNA transcripts. HTBI primers primed a first-round RT-PCR, and a second-round multiplex PCR followed. MiXCR, run by TCRdb on the multiplex PCR reads, gives a single entry per CDR3 protein. The sample records hundreds of thousands of distinct CDR3 sequences, approximately 39% being singletons. The sequencing sample was made of peripheral blood. These receptors all stem from an adult man with Graves' ophthalmopathy.

As for this clonotype: This may be a read error, as it is one base from a much larger clone. The chain carries TRBV20-1 and TRBJ1-1, with TRBD1 as a possible D gene (6 bases). Germline-derived CDR1 and CDR2 are DFQATT and SNEGSKA (reference sequence). V gave up 6 bases and J gave up 5 bases, with 16 bases separating them. CDR3 length equals 13 residues. The CDR3 reads CSAEGGARTEAFF. DNA of the CDR3: TGCAGTGCAGAAGGGGGGGCGAGGACTGAAGCTTTCTTT.

The chain links TRBV10-3 to TRBJ1-2, with 10 bases lining up with TRBD1. The CDR3 has 16 residues. The germline CDR1 and CDR2 sequences are ENHRY and SYGVKD. Trimming cost V 2 bases and J 4 bases; bases outside gene matches: 7. The CDR3 here is CAISERGTGDIYGYTF. DNA of the CDR3: TGTGCCATCAGTGAGCGAGGGACAGGGGATATCTATGGCTACACCTTC.

J is TRBJ2-5 and V is TRBV5-1, with TRBD2 matching over 10 bases. Per germline, CDR1 SGHRS and CDR2 YFSETQ. This CDR3 is 18 amino acids long. After removal of 0 bases from V and 5 bases from J, the junction contained 13 bases not matched to a gene. The CDR3 protein is CASSLGPSGRSTGETQYF. The CDR3 nucleotides are TGCGCCAGCAGCTTGGGCCCTAGCGGGAGATCCACCGGGGAGACCCAGTACTTC.

In its sample, this clonotype was seen once. The chain employs TRBV15 and TRBJ2-6; D is uncertain. Trimming shortened V by 3 bases and J by 0 bases, and 9 bases separated the two germline ends. The CDR3 spans 16 residues. From germline, CDR1 is LNHNV and CDR2 YYDKDF (reference sequence). The CDR3 region is CATSSVSGSGANVLTF. CDR3 DNA: TGTGCCACCAGCAGCGTTAGTGGCTCTGGGGCCAACGTCCTGACTTTC.

The V and J genes are TRBV5-6 and TRBJ1-1; D unresolved. CDR1 and CDR2 from the germline V gene are SGHDT and YYEEEE. Trimming took 5 bases from V and 6 from J, leaving 20 bases between them. The CDR3 covers 15 residues. CDR3 sequence: CASRPHDTAIPEAFF. In nucleotides, the CDR3 is TGTGCCAGCAGACCTCATGACACCGCAATACCTGAAGCTTTCTTT.

The sample holds one count of this clonotype. This may be a read error, as it is one base from a much larger clone. CDR3 DNA: TGTGCCAGCAGCTTAGGATCGCTCACTGAAGCTTTCTTT. Protein: CASSLGSLTEAFF. The chain carries TRBV11-1 and TRBJ1-1; no reliable D call. Germline V CDR1 and CDR2: SGHAT, FQDESV (reference sequence). The CDR3 is made up of 13 amino acids. V dropped 1 base and J dropped 4 bases, with 7 bases sitting between them.

The table lists this clonotype with many counts. The chain links TRBV29-1 to TRBJ1-2, with D uncertain. The CDR3 extends over 13 amino acids. Germline CDR1 and CDR2: SQVTM and ANQGSEA. The V end lost 4 bases, the J end lost 2 bases, and 11 bases lay between the germline ends. The CDR3 loop reads CSVVEGSNYGYTF. CDR3 coding DNA: TGCAGCGTTGTAGAGGGATCCAACTATGGCTACACCTTC.

This clonotype was picked up a small number of times. V and J are TRBV3-1 and TRBJ2-7; 8 bases fit TRBD2. Germline trimming cut 0 bases from V and 7 bases from J; bases unmatched to any gene: 11. The CDR3 has 16 amino acids. Germline CDR1 reads LGHDT; CDR2 reads YNNKEL (reference sequence). CDR3 in DNA: TGTGCCAGCAGCCAAGATTTGGTAGCGGGGACGGGGGAGCAGTACTTC. Residues: CASSQDLVAGTGEQYF.

As regards this clonotype: This sequence may be a read error, since a much larger clone differs from it by one base. The rearrangement uses TRBV2 and TRBJ2-7; TRBD2 matches at 7 bases. The V and J ends lost 7 bases and 9 bases, in that order; junction bases with no gene match: 12. This CDR3 is built from 13 residues. The germline V gene encodes CDR1 SNHLY and CDR2 FYNNEI. This CDR3 reads CASTETRTGGQYF. The CDR3 DNA reads TGTGCCAGCACGGAGACACGGACGGGGGGGCAGTACTTC.

Regarding this clonotype: Just one base apart from a much larger clone, this may be a read error. V is TRBV5-1 and J is TRBJ1-1; TRBD1 matches 7 bases. Germline lookup yields CDR1 SGHRS and CDR2 YFSETQ. The CDR3 totals 15 residues. The ends lost 0 bases at V and 7 bases at J; junction bases unmatched: 9. The CDR3 here is CASSLAKGGTDEAFF. As DNA, the CDR3 is TGCGCCAGCAGCTTGGCCAAGGGGGGGACAGATGAAGCTTTCTTT.

The chain employs TRBV19 and TRBJ2-7; D gene ambiguous. The V end was cut by 1 base, the J end by 7 bases, with 11 bases between. The CDR3 has 13 amino acids. Germline V gene data show CDR1 as LNHDA and CDR2 as SQIVND (reference sequence). The CDR3 coding sequence is TGTGCCAGTAGTATAGGATCGGGTGGGGAGCAGTACTTC. This translates into CASSIGSGGEQYF.

The rearrangement links TRBV18 to TRBJ1-4; D not resolved. The V end was cut by 2 bases, the J end by 8 bases, with 6 bases between. This CDR3 has 12 amino acids. The V gene's germline CDR1 is KGHSH and CDR2 LQKENI. CDR3 nucleotide sequence: TGTGCCAGCTCACCAAACGGGGAAAAACTGTTTTTT. Protein: CASSPNGEKLFF.

This clonotype was recorded many times. The chain employs TRBV29-1 and TRBJ1-2; TRBD1 matches at 8 bases. The CDR3 extends over 12 amino acids. Germline V gene lookup returns CDR1 SQVTM and CDR2 ANQGSEA. Trimming at V came to 4 bases and at J to 6 bases, leaving 4 bases not matched to a gene. The chain's CDR3 is CSVVDREDGYTF. The CDR3 DNA follows: TGCAGCGTTGTGGACAGGGAGGATGGCTACACCTTC.

This clonotype was seen a handful of times. The genes are TRBV5-4 and TRBJ2-5; 13 nucleotides line up with TRBD2. V shed 4 bases, J shed 5 bases, and the junction held 5 bases outside the gene matches. Germline CDR1 and CDR2: SGHNT and YYREEE (reference sequence). The CDR3 consists of 15 residues. This CDR3 is CASSAGLAGSETQYF. In DNA, the CDR3 is TGTGCCAGCAGCGCGGGACTAGCGGGGTCGGAGACCCAGTACTTC.

V and J are TRBV9 and TRBJ2-2; weak D call: TRBD2 (5 bases). V was trimmed by 0 bases and J by 2 bases, leaving 8 bases between them. Germline V gene lookup returns CDR1 SGDLS and CDR2 YYNGEE. This CDR3 has 15 residues. CDR3 region: CASSVGGSNTGELFF. CDR3 bases: TGTGCCAGCAGCGTAGGTGGGAGTAACACCGGGGAGCTGTTTTTT.

Only a few counts were recorded for this clonotype. A junction end diverges from the germline sequence, so it may reflect a read error. The gene calls are TRBV5-8 and TRBJ2-2; no reliable D call. This CDR3 has 15 amino acids. Germline CDR1 SGHTS, CDR2 YDEGEE. CDR3 amino acids: CASSLEYANTGELFF. The DNA for the CDR3 is TGTGCCAGTAGCTTAGAATATGCGAACACCGGGGAGCTGTTTTTT.

This chain uses TRBV3-1 with TRBJ1-1, with TRBD1 identical over 7 bases. The germline V gene has CDR1 LGHDT and CDR2 YNNKEL (reference sequence). With V trimmed by 0 bases and J by 5 bases, 6 bases remained unmatched. This CDR3 has 15 residues. CDR3 nucleotides: TGTGCCAGCAGCCAAGATATCAGGGGGTATACTGAAGCTTTCTTT. The encoded protein is CASSQDIRGYTEAFF.

This clonotype was observed many times. V usage is TRBV7-9 and J usage is TRBJ2-5; possible D gene TRBD1, 5 bases. V lost 2 bases, J lost 2 bases, and 18 bases lay in between. CDR3 size: 17 residues. The germline V gene has CDR1 SEHNR and CDR2 FQNEAQ (reference sequence). CDR3 sequence (DNA): TGTGCCAGCAGCTTACCCGTGCGGCGGCAGGGTCAAGAGACCCAGTACTTC. Translation: CASSLPVRRQGQETQYF.

The rearrangement uses TRBV27 and TRBJ2-7, with D uncertain. V lost 6 bases to trimming and J lost 0 bases, with 12 bases between them. Germline loops: CDR1 MNHEY, CDR2 SMNVEV (reference sequence). This CDR3 contains 14 residues. The CDR3 DNA sequence: TGTGCCAGCAGCGAGACGGGTGGCTCCTACGAGCAGTACTTC. Translated, it gives CASSETGGSYEQYF.

This clonotype was counted between two and nine times. In DNA form, the CDR3 reads TGTGCCTGGGGACAGGGTTTCGACACTGAAGCTTTCTTT. The encoded protein is CAWGQGFDTEAFF. This chain joins TRBV19 and TRBJ1-1, with TRBD1 matching over 9 bases. V lost 11 bases and J lost 3; bases outside the gene matches: 7. CDR1 and CDR2 (germline): LNHDA, SQIVND (reference sequence). The CDR3 covers 13 residues.

V is TRBV19 and J is TRBJ1-5; 10 bases line up with TRBD1. The CDR3 loop spans 15 amino acids. Trimming took 3 bases from V and 7 from J; bases not matched to a gene: 6. Germline-derived CDR1 and CDR2 are LNHDA and SQIVND (reference sequence). This CDR3 reads CASSMGTGDWQPQHF. In DNA form, the CDR3 reads TGTGCCAGTAGTATGGGGACAGGGGATTGGCAGCCCCAGCATTTT.

The rearrangement links TRBV29-1 to TRBJ1-5; D is unclear. CDR3 length: 12 amino acids. Germline V gene lookup returns CDR1 SQVTM and CDR2 ANQGSEA. V was trimmed by 5 bases and J by 1 base, leaving 6 bases between them. Here the CDR3 DNA reads TGCAGCGTTCCCGGGAGCAATCAGCCCCAGCATTTT. Translation gives CSVPGSNQPQHF.

The sample holds one count of this clonotype. The chain is built from TRBV25-1 and TRBJ1-3, with 10 bases aligning to TRBD1. With 6 bases clipped from V and 6 bases from J, the junction kept 8 bases outside the gene matches. The CDR3 contains 15 residues. CDR1 is MGHDK and CDR2 is SYGVNS in the germline V gene. This CDR3 reads CASRGDRGQENTIYF. In nucleotides, the CDR3 is TGTGCCAGCAGGGGAGACAGGGGGCAGGAAAACACCATATATTTT.

The sample holds many counts of this clonotype. The chain has TRBV2 and TRBJ2-7; D ambiguous. The CDR3 totals 16 residues. The ends were cut back, 6 bases at V and 1 base at J, with 19 bases in the middle. Looked up from germline, CDR1 is SNHLY and CDR2 is FYNNEI. The CDR3 spells CASSRDTILKSYEQYF. Here the CDR3 DNA reads TGTGCCAGCAGCAGAGACACAATCCTCAAATCCTACGAGCAGTACTTC. Full variable domain (rest looked up from reference TRBV2 and TRBJ2-7): EPEVTQTPSHQVTQMGQEVILRCVPISNHLYFYWYRQILGQKVEFLVSFYNNEISEKSEIFDDQFSVERPDGSNFTLKIRSTKLEDSAMYFCASSRDTILKSYEQYFGPGTRLTVT.

This chain connects TRBV20-1 to TRBJ1-1; D is ambiguous. CDR3 length equals 15 residues. The V gene's germline CDR1 is DFQATT and CDR2 SNEGSKA (reference sequence). With 3 bases removed from V and 3 bases from J, the gap between germline ends came to 17 bases. The CDR3 protein is CSASARATFYTEAFF. CDR3 nucleotide sequence: TGCAGTGCTAGCGCTCGGGCGACTTTCTACACTGAAGCTTTCTTT.

In this sample, this clonotype turned up a few times. The rearrangement links TRBV27 to TRBJ1-1, with D possibly TRBD1 on 6 matching bases. The germline V and J ends were trimmed by 10 bases and 1 base, with 13 bases remaining between them. CDR1 is MNHEY, CDR2 SMNVEV, per germline (reference sequence). This CDR3 is 13 amino acids long. CDR3: CATKGQQNTEAFF. CDR3 nucleotide sequence: TGTGCCACCAAGGGACAACAGAACACTGAAGCTTTCTTT.

This chain joins TRBV7-2 and TRBJ2-5; tentative D call: TRBD1 (6 bases). Germline-derived CDR1 and CDR2 are SGHTA and FQGNSA. The CDR3 has 15 amino acids. V dropped 2 bases and J dropped 0 bases, with 10 bases sitting between them. CDR3 amino acids: CASSLSRGNQETQYF. The CDR3 bases are TGTGCCAGCAGCTTAAGCAGGGGCAACCAAGAGACCCAGTACTTC.

The table lists this clonotype with a few counts. The rearrangement uses TRBV7-9 and TRBJ2-1; D is perhaps TRBD2 (6 bases). The germline CDR1 and CDR2 sequences are SEHNR and FQNEAQ (reference sequence). CDR3 length: 12 amino acids. The germline V and J ends were trimmed by 4 bases and 10 bases, with 11 bases remaining between them. The CDR3: CASSSIAVEQFF. The CDR3 nucleotides read TGTGCCAGCAGCTCTATAGCGGTAGAGCAGTTCTTC.

There are many counts of this clonotype. V usage is TRBV7-8 and J usage is TRBJ1-5; TRBD1 aligns across 7 bases. The CDR3 spans 14 residues. Germline V gene data show CDR1 as SGHVS and CDR2 as FQNEAQ. Losses at the gene ends were 5 bases for V and 6 bases for J; bases not matched to a gene: 7. CDR3 coding DNA: TGTGCCAGCAGCGCAACCAGGGGGACTCAGCCCCAGCATTTT. Amino acid sequence: CASSATRGTQPQHF.